These 15 T cell receptor beta chains share one sample of origin, sequenced in a study of T-cell reconstitution after alpha-beta-depleted transplantation in children (dated by TCRdb to between 2015 and 2016). The treatment or condition label here, explained by the study, means: allogeneic hematopoietic cell transplantation with graft depleted of TCRalphabeta T cells and CD19 B cells. Receptor libraries were prepared by PCR. The sample was run on an Illumina HiSeq 2500. TCR libraries were prepared with molecular barcoding, using unique molecular identifiers to normalize TCRbeta repertoire quantification. TCRdb handled the public reads itself, with Q25 trimming in fastp and clone calling in MiXCR, and kept productive beta chains. Rows are combined by CDR3 protein, so each entry shows the most common genes and DNA. This sample is represented by fewer than 350,000 distinct CDR3 sequences; roughly 9.1% of them were singletons. The ten top clones hold roughly 7.1% of the sample.

Sequenced here: PBMCs, sampled before TCRalphabeta/CD19-depleted stem cell transplant. All receptors come from a boy younger than two with acute myeloid leukemia, due to receive a stem cell transplant.

In its sample, this clonotype was seen many times. The chain has TRBV29-1 and TRBJ2-1, with TRBD1 identical over 8 bases. The CDR3 has 17 residues. Germline assignment: CDR1 SQVTM and CDR2 ANQGSEA. V was pared by 5 bases and J by 4 bases, with 16 bases of the junction left unmatched. CDR3 protein: CSVQGAGSSTAYNEQFF. In DNA, the CDR3 is TGCAGCGTTCAGGGGGCCGGGTCGTCAACAGCGTACAATGAGCAGTTCTTC.

This clonotype was detected ten times or more. The chain joins TRBV7-2 to TRBJ2-5; D is undetermined. CDR3 length equals 12 residues. Germline CDR1 SGHTA, CDR2 FQGNSA. The germline V and J ends were trimmed by 1 base and 4 bases, with 4 bases remaining between them. CDR3 in amino acids: CASSLGRETQYF. The CDR3 bases are TGTGCCAGCAGCTTAGGGAGAGAGACCCAGTACTTC.

This clonotype was found many times. V is TRBV4-2 and J is TRBJ2-5; tentatively, D is TRBD2 (7 bases). Trimming took off 4 bases at V and 1 base at J, with 19 bases between the two ends. Germline V gene lookup returns CDR1 LGHNA and CDR2 YNFKEQ. The CDR3 is 17 residues long. The CDR3 nucleotides read TGTGCCAGCAGCCGCGAGGGGGAGCGGGGCCTCCAAGAGACCCAGTACTTC. Amino acid sequence: CASSREGERGLQETQYF.

The table lists this clonotype with a few counts. The chain carries TRBV20-1 and TRBJ1-5; D may be TRBD1 (5 bases). Trimming cost V 2 bases and J 5 bases, with 25 bases left between them. CDR1 DFQATT and CDR2 SNEGSKA come from the germline V gene (reference sequence). The CDR3 covers 18 residues. CDR3 residues: CSARLPGRWLGNDQPQHF. CDR3 DNA sequence: TGCAGTGCTAGACTCCCGGGACGGTGGTTGGGTAACGATCAGCCCCAGCATTTT.

This clonotype has at least ten counts. This chain joins TRBV29-1 and TRBJ2-4, with no clear D. V dropped 4 bases and J dropped 0 bases, with 4 bases sitting between them. This CDR3 comprises 12 residues. CDR1 is SQVTM and CDR2 is ANQGSEA in the germline V gene. CDR3 loop: CSVGGAKNIQYF. The CDR3 region has the DNA TGCAGCGTTGGCGGAGCCAAAAACATTCAGTACTTC.

This clonotype has at least ten counts. The rearrangement uses TRBV6-1 and TRBJ1-1; D is perhaps TRBD1 (5 bases). V gave up 5 bases and J gave up 3 bases, with 16 bases separating them. CDR1 is MNHNS and CDR2 is SASEGT in the germline V gene. This CDR3 region has 15 residues. The CDR3 loop reads CASSRGPNRYTEAFF. The CDR3 DNA reads TGTGCCAGCAGTAGGGGCCCAAACCGTTACACTGAAGCTTTCTTT.

CDR3 protein: CAWSFPGDYGGEQYF. In nucleotides, the CDR3 is TGTGCCTGGAGCTTCCCCGGAGACTACGGTGGTGAGCAGTACTTC. The gene calls are TRBV30 and TRBJ2-7, with a possible D match to TRBD2 (5 bases). Trimming stripped 3 bases from V and 7 bases from J, with 22 bases between. This CDR3 is 15 amino acids long. Germline V gives CDR1 GTSNPN, CDR2 SVGIG (reference sequence).

This clonotype was observed at least ten times. The V call is TRBV20-1, the J call TRBJ2-3, with 13 bases aligning to TRBD2. CDR3 size: 16 residues. The J segment lost 4 bases and the V segment lost 3 bases, leaving 7 bases of the junction unmatched. Germline V gene sequence: CDR1 DFQATT, CDR2 SNEGSKA (reference sequence). DNA for the CDR3: TGCAGTGCTAGTAGAGGGACTAGCGGGGTCCCAGATACGCAGTATTTT. This gives the protein CSASRGTSGVPDTQYF.

Only a few counts were recorded for this clonotype. The V call is TRBV6-5, the J call TRBJ2-7, with D unresolved. Germline V gene lookup returns CDR1 MNHEY and CDR2 SVGAGI. V lost 2 bases and J 3 bases, leaving 20 bases between the germline ends. This CDR3 spans 17 amino acids. The CDR3 loop reads CASSYTRTVRVGYEQYF. CDR3 sequence (DNA): TGTGCCAGCAGTTACACACGCACGGTTCGGGTGGGCTACGAGCAGTACTTC.

This chain joins TRBV11-2 and TRBJ2-7; either TRBD1 or TRBD2 may fit D (5 bases each). Trimming took 2 bases from V and 4 from J, leaving 18 bases between them. This CDR3 comprises 16 residues. Germline V CDR1 and CDR2: SGHAT, FQNNGV. The CDR3 DNA reads TGTGCCAGCAGCTTATGGGACCGTCTGGGGGTTTACGAGCAGTACTTC. Translation: CASSLWDRLGVYEQYF.

In this sample, this clonotype turned up many times. The V call is TRBV11-2, the J call TRBJ2-1; maybe TRBD2 (7 bases). Germline V gives CDR1 SGHAT, CDR2 FQNNGV. The CDR3 consists of 14 residues. The V and J ends lost 3 bases and 9 bases respectively, with 15 bases between them. In nucleotides, the CDR3 is TGTGCCAGCAGCTTCCCCGGGGGGCTGGTTGAGCAGTTCTTC. Amino acid sequence: CASSFPGGLVEQFF.

This clonotype was seen a single time. This may come from a read error, since a much larger clone is one base off. This chain links TRBV28 with TRBJ1-2, with TRBD1 identical over 11 bases. CDR3 size: 15 residues. The germline V gene encodes CDR1 MDHEN and CDR2 SYDVKM. Written as DNA, the CDR3 is TGTGCCAGCAGTCGCTCCGGACAGGGGGCCTATGGCTACAACTTC. Protein: CASSRSGQGAYGYNF.

This clonotype appeared a few times. V usage is TRBV9 and J usage is TRBJ2-3; D not resolved. Germline V lookup: CDR1 SGDLS, CDR2 YYNGEE. Trimming shortened V by 0 bases and J by 0 bases, and 8 bases separated the two germline ends. This CDR3 has 15 residues. The CDR3 nucleotides read TGTGCCAGCAGCGTAGACATAAGGAGCACAGATACGCAGTATTTT. It encodes CASSVDIRSTDTQYF.

This clonotype was observed at least ten times. J is TRBJ2-7 and V is TRBV7-2, with D perhaps TRBD1 or TRBD2 (6 bases each). The germline CDR1 and CDR2 sequences are SGHTA and FQGNSA. V was shortened by 3 bases and J by 2 bases, with 20 bases between the two germline ends. The CDR3 length is 17 residues. CDR3 loop: CASSLRDPQGRTYEQYF. As DNA, the CDR3 is TGTGCCAGCAGCTTGCGGGATCCCCAGGGGAGGACCTACGAGCAGTACTTC.

This clonotype was seen ten or more times. The chain joins TRBV7-9 to TRBJ2-5; D remains unclear. Germline CDR1 and CDR2: SEHNR and FQNEAQ (reference sequence). The V and J ends lost 5 bases and 0 bases respectively, with 10 bases between them. The CDR3 extends over 14 amino acids. The CDR3: CASSAPRYQETQYF. The DNA of the CDR3 is TGTGCCAGCAGCGCCCCACGGTACCAAGAGACCCAGTACTTC.